This T cell receptor (beta chain) was sequenced for a study of cytomegalovirus exposure and HLA in healthy donors. Study background: Ancestry clustering placed 81% of under 450 genotyped donors in the Caucasian-associated cluster. Regarding the study as a whole: A later analysis by the authors found several of the most significant clusters apparently linked to common viral pathogens. In an earlier analysis, about 87% or about 30%: the productive usage of most TCR beta V segments. Later on, analysis showed that most CMV-associated TCR beta chains appeared to be HLA-restricted.

From germline, CDR1 is MGHDK and CDR2 SYGVNS. V dropped 8 bases and J dropped 8 bases, with 18 bases sitting between them. The CDR3 totals 13 residues. Points on this clone: Antigen: not known.

Primers for the PCR totalled 60 Vbeta and 13 Jbeta. The assay was immunoSEQ multiplex PCR, and TCRdb's table has in-frame clones only and misses some. The data show approximately 180,000 clones, just under 80% seen once. This sequence originates from a woman aged 45-65 years in good health and CMV-seropositive. The sample comprised PBMCs. V and J are TRBV25-1 and TRBJ1-2; D not resolved. CDR3 loop: CASADSRRRGYTF. Written as DNA, the CDR3 is TGTGCCAGCGCGGACTCCCGGCGGCGAGGCTACACCTTC.